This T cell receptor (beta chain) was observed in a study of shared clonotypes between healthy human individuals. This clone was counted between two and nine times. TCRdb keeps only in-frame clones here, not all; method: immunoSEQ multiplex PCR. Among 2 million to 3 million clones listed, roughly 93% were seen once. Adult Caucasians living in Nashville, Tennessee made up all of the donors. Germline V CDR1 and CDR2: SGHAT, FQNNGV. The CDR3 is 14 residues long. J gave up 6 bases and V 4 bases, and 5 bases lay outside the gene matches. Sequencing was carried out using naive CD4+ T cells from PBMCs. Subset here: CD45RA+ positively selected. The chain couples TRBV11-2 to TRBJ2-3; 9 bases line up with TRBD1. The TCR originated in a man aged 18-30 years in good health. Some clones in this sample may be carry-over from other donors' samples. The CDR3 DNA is TGTGCCAGCAGCTCCCCACAGGGGGCGGATACGCAGTATTTT. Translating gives CASSSPQGADTQYF.